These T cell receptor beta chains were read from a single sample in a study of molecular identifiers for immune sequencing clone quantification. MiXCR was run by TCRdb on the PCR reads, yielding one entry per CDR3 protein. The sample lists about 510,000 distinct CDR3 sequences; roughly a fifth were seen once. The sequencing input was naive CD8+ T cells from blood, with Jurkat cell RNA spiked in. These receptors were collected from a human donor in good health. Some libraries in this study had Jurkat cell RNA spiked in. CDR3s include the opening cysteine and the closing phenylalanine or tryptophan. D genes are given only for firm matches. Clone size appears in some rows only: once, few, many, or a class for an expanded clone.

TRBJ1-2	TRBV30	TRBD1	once	TGTGCCTGGGGTAGTCCGGGACAGACGAGAGACTATGGCTACACCTTC	CAWGSPGQTRDYGYTF
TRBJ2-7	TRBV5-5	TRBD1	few	TGTGCCAGCAGCTGGACCGGGACAGGCTCCTACGAGCAGTACTTC	CASSWTGTGSYEQYF
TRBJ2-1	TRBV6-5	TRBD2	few	TGTGCCAGCAGGGAACTAGCGGGGAGTGTGAATGAGCAGTTCTTC	CASRELAGSVNEQFF
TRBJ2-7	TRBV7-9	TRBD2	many	TGTGCCAGCAGCTTCGTAGTGGCGGGGGACGAGCAGTACTTC	CASSFVVAGDEQYF
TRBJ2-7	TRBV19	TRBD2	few	TGTGCCAGTAGTATCGAGGGGGCTAGCGGGACCAGGACGCAGTACGAGCAGTACTTC	CASSIEGASGTRTQYEQYF
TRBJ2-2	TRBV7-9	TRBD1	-	TGTGCCAGCAGCTCGGACAGGGGCGGTACCGGGGAGCTGTTTTTT	CASSSDRGGTGELFF
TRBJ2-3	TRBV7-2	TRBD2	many	TGTGCCAGCAGCCTTCTAGCGGGAGGCTATAGCACAGATACGCAGTATTTT	CASSLLAGGYSTDTQYF
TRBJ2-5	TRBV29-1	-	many	TGCAGCGTTGGAACAGGCCCAGAGACCCAGTACTTC	CSVGTGPETQYF
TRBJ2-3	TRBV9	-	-	TGTGCCAGCAGCGTAGGTTGGGGTAGCGCAGATACGCAGTATTTT	CASSVGWGSADTQYF
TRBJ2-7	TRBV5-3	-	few	TGTGCCAGCAGCGACGGCAAGAGCTCCTACGAGCAGTACTTC	CASSDGKSSYEQYF
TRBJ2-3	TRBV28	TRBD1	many	TGTGCCAGCAGGGAGGGACAGGGAGTATGGGATACGCAGTATTTT	CASREGQGVWDTQYF
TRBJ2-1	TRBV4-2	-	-	TGTGCCAGCAGCCACGGCAGGGGGGAGGGCAATGAGCAGTTCTTC	CASSHGRGEGNEQFF
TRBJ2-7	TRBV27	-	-	TGTGCCAGCAGCACAGGCTTTGTGGGTGAGCAGTACTTC	CASSTGFVGEQYF
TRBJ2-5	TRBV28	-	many	TGTGCCAGCAGCCCAAGTCGGTACAGTGCGGCCCAGTACTTC	CASSPSRYSAAQYF
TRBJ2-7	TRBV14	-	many	TGTGCCAGCAGCCAATGGGGGAGCCTTTCGTACGAGCAGTACTTC	CASSQWGSLSYEQYF
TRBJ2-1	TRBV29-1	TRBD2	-	TGCAGCGTTGTAGCGCTAGCGGGAGCCTACGATGAGCAGTTCTTC	CSVVALAGAYDEQFF
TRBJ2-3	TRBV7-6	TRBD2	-	TGTGCCAGCAGCGTGGGACTAGCGAGTAGCACAGATACGCAGTATTTT	CASSVGLASSTDTQYF
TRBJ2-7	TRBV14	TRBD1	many	TGTGCCAGCAGCCAAGATATTCAGGGGGCCTACGAGCAGTACTTC	CASSQDIQGAYEQYF
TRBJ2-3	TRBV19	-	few	TGTGCCAGTAGTACAGGTGGGGGACCCACAGATACGCAGTATTTT	CASSTGGGPTDTQYF
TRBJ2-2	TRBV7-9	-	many	TGTGCCAGCAGCTTAAGACAGCCGAACACCGGGGAGCTGTTTTTT	CASSLRQPNTGELFF
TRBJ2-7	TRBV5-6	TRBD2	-	TGTGCCAGCAGCCTCCTCCTAGCGGGAATTTACGAGCAGTACTTC	CASSLLLAGIYEQYF
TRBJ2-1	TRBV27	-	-	TGTGCCAGCAGTAGAAGGGGGTCGGAGAATGGGCAGTTCTTC	CASSRRGSENGQFF
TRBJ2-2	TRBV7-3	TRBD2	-	TGTGCCAGCAGAATGGGACTAGACGTGAACACCGGGGAGCTGTTTTTT	CASRMGLDVNTGELFF
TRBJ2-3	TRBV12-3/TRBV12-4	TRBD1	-	TGTGCCAGCAGTCTAGGACAGGGGGCCACAACAGATACGCAGTATTTT	CASSLGQGATTDTQYF
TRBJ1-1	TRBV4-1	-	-	TGCGCCAGCAGCCAAACAGGGTTTATGAACACTGAAGCTTTCTTT	CASSQTGFMNTEAFF
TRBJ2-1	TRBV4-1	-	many	TGCGCCAGCAGCCAAGATGAAGGGTTGGGTTCCAATGAGCAGTTCTTC	CASSQDEGLGSNEQFF
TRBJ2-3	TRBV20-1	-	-	TGCAGTGCTAGAGACGTGCGTGCAGATACGCAGTATTTT	CSARDVRADTQYF
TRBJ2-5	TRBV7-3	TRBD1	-	TGTGCCAGCAGCTTAATGGGACAGCCGAGTCAAGAGACCCAGTACTTC	CASSLMGQPSQETQYF
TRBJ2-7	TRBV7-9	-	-	TGTGCCAGCAGCTTAGGAGGGAACCCAAACTACGAGCAGTACTTC	CASSLGGNPNYEQYF
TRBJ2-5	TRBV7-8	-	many	TGTGCCAGCTCAAGGGAATCACAGTACCAAGAGACCCAGTACTTC	CASSRESQYQETQYF
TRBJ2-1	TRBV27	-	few	TGTGCCAGCAGTCCCCCGGGGCCCATTGAAGAGCAGTTCTTC	CASSPPGPIEEQFF
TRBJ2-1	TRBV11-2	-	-	TGTGCCAGCAGCTTTTTCACGGGTCCCCCTTCCTACAATGAGCAGTTCTTC	CASSFFTGPPSYNEQFF
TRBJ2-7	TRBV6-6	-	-	TGTGCCAGCATGTCGGGAGCTAAGGACGAGCAGTACTTC	CASMSGAKDEQYF
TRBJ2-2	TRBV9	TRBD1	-	TGTGCCAGCAGCGTAGAGTCCGCGACAGGGCCCGGGGAGCTGTTTTTT	CASSVESATGPGELFF
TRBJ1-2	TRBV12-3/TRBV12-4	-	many	TGTGCCAGCGGGGCCAATGGCTACACCTTC	CASGANGYTF
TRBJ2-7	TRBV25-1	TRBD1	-	TGTGCCAGCAGTGAAGAACAGGGGGCGGGGGTCGAGCAGTACTTC	CASSEEQGAGVEQYF
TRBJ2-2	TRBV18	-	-	TGTGCCAGCTCACCACCGAGAGAACAGGGAGAGTCCGGGGAGCTGTTTTTT	CASSPPREQGESGELFF
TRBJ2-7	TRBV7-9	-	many	TGTGCCAGCAGTTTACAGGGCTACGAGCAGTACTTC	CASSLQGYEQYF
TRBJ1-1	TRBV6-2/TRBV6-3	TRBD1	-	TGTGCCAGCAGTAACAGTGGACAGGGGAAGAACACTGAAGCTTTCTTT	CASSNSGQGKNTEAFF
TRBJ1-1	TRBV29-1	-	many	TGCAGCGCCTTAACACAGAACACTGAAGCTTTCTTT	CSALTQNTEAFF